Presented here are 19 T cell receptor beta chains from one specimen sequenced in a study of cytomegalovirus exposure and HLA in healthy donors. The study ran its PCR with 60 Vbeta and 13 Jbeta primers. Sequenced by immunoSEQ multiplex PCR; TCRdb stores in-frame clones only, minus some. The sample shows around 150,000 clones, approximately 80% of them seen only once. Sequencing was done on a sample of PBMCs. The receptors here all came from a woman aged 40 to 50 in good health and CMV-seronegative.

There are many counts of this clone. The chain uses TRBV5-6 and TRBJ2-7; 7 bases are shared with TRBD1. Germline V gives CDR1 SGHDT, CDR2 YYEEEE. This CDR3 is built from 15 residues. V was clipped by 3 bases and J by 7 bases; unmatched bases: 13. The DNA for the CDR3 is TGTGCCAGCAGCTCGGGAACAGGGGATGTGAGAGAGCAGTACTTC. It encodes CASSSGTGDVREQYF.

As DNA, the CDR3 is TGTGCCAGTAGTAGGACTAGCGGGGGACCCCAGGGTACGCAGTATTTT. Translated: CASSRTSGGPQGTQYF. The rearrangement uses TRBV19 and TRBJ2-3; 13 bases map to TRBD2. Germline values: CDR1 LNHDA, CDR2 SQIVND (reference sequence). This CDR3 has 16 residues. Losses at the gene ends were 4 bases for V and 8 bases for J; bases not matched to a gene: 9.

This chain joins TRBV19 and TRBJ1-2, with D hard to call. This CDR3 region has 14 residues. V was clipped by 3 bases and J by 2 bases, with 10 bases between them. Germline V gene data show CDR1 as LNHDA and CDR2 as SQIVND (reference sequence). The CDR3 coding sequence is TGTGCCAGTAGTATGGGCAGGTTGAACTATGGCTACACCTTC. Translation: CASSMGRLNYGYTF.

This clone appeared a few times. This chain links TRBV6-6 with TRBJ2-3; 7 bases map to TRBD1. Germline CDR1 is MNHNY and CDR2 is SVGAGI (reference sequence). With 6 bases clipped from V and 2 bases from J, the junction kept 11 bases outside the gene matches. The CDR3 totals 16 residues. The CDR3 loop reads CASSKTGIGNTDTQYF. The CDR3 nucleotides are TGTGCCAGCAGCAAGACAGGGATCGGAAACACAGATACGCAGTATTTT.

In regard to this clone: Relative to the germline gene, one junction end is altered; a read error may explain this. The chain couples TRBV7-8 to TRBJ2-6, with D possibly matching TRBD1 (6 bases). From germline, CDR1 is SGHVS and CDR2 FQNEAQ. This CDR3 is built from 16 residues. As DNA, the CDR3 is TGTGCCAGCAGCTTAGAGGGGGTCTCTGGGGCCAACGGCCTGACTTTC. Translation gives CASSLEGVSGANGLTF.

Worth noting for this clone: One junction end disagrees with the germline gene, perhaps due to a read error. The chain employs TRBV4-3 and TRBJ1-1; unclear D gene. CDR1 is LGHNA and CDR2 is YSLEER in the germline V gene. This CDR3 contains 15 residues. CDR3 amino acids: CASSQENRKPNSHCF. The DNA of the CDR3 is TGCGCCAGCAGCCAAGAAAATAGAAAGCCCAACTCCCACTGTTTT.

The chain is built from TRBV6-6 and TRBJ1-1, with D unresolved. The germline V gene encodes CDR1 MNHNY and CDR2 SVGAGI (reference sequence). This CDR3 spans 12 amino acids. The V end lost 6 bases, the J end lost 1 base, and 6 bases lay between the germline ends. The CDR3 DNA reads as TGTGCCAGCAGGGCCGAGAACACTGAAGCTTTCTTT. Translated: CASRAENTEAFF.

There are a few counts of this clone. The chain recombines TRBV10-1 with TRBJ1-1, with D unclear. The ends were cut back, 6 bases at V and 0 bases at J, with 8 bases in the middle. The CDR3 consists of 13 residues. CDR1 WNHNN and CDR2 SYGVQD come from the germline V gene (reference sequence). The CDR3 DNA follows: TGCGCCAGCAGCCAGAAAATGAACACTGAAGCTTTCTTT. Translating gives CASSQKMNTEAFF.

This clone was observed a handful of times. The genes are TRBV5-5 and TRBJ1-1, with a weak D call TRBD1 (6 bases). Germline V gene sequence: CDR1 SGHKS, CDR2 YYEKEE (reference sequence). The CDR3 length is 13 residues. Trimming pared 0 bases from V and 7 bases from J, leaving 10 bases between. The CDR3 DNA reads TGTGCCAGCAGCTTGGGCGGACAGCTTGAAGCTTTCTTT. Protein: CASSLGGQLEAFF. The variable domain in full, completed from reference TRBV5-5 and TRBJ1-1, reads DAGVTQSPTHLIKTRGQQVTLRCSPISGHKSVSWYQQVLGQGPQFIFQYYEKEERGRGNFPDRFSARQFPNYSSELNVNALLLGDSALYLCASSLGGQLEAFFGQGTRLTVV.

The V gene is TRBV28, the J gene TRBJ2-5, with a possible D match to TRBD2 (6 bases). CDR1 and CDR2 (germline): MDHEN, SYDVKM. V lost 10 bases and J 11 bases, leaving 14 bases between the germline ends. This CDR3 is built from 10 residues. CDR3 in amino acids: CATYAEGQYF. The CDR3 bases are TGTGCCACCTACGCGGAGGGGCAGTACTTC.

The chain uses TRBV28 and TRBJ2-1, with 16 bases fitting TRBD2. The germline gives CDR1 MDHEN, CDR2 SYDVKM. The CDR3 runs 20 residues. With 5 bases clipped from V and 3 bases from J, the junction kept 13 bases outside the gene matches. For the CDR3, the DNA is TGTGCCAGCAGTCCTTTTCCGGGACTAGCGGGGGGGCGTGGCTACAATGAGCAGTTCTTC. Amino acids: CASSPFPGLAGGRGYNEQFF.

CDR3 in amino acids: CASSSDRITEAFF. The CDR3 region has the DNA TGTGCCAGCAGCTCCGACAGGATCACTGAAGCTTTCTTT. The chain carries TRBV7-2 and TRBJ1-1; perhaps TRBD1 as D (6 bases). The V gene lost 4 bases and the J gene lost 4 bases, with 10 bases spanning the gap. This CDR3 is 13 amino acids long. The V gene's germline CDR1 is SGHTA and CDR2 FQGNSA.

The CDR3 sequence: CASSSVASGGTDTQYF. As DNA, the CDR3 is TGTGCCAGCAGCTCCGTGGCTAGCGGGGGCACAGATACGCAGTATTTT. V usage is TRBV11-2 and J usage is TRBJ2-3, with 9 nucleotides matching TRBD2. V shed 4 bases and J 1 base; nucleotides not matched to a gene: 6. CDR1 is SGHAT and CDR2 is FQNNGV in the germline V gene. This CDR3 region has 16 residues.

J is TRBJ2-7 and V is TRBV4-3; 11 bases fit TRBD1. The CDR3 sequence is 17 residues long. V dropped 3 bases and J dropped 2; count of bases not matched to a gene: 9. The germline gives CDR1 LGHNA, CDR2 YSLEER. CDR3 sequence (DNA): TGCGCCAGCAGCCACAAGATCCCGGGACAGGGGGCCTACGAGCAGTACTTC. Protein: CASSHKIPGQGAYEQYF.

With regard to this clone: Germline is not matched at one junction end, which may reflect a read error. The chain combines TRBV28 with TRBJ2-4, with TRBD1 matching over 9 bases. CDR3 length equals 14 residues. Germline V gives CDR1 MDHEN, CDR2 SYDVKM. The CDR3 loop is CASRPGQGVNSQYF. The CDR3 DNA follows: TGTGCCAGCAGACCGGGACAGGGCGTAAACAGTCAGTACTTC.

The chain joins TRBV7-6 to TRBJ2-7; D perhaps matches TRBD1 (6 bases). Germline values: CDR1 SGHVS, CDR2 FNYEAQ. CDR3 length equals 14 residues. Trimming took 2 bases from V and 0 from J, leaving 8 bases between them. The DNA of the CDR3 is TGTGCCAGCAGCTTAAGGACAGTCTCCTACGAGCAGTACTTC. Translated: CASSLRTVSYEQYF.

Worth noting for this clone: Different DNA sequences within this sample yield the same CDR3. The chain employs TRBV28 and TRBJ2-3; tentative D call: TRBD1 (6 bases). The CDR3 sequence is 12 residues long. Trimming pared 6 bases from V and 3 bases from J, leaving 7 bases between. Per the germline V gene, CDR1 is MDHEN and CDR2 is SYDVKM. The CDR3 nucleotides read TGTGCCAGCAGAACAGGGACAGATACGCAGTATTTT. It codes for CASRTGTDTQYF. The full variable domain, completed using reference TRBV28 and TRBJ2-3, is DVKVTQSSRYLVKRTGEKVFLECVQDMDHENMFWYRQDPGLGLRLIYFSYDVKMKEKGDIPEGYSVSREKKERFSLILESASTNQTSMYLCASRTGTDTQYFGPGTRLTVL.

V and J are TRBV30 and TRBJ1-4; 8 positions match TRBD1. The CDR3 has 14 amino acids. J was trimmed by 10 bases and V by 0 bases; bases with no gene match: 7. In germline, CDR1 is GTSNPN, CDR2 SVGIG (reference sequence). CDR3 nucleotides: TGTGCCTGGAGTGTACAGGGGGATCAAGGAAAACTGTTTTTT. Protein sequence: CAWSVQGDQGKLFF. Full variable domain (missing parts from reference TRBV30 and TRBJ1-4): SQTIHQWPATLVQPVGSPLSLECTVEGTSNPNLYWYRQAAGRGLQLLFYSVGIGQISSEVPQNLSASRPQDRQFILSSKKLLLSDSGFYLCAWSVQGDQGKLFFGSGTQLSVL.

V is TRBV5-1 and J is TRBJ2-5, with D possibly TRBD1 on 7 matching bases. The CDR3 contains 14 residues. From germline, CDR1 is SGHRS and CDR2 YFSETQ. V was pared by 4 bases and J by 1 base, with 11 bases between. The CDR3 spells CASSGGTAQETQYF. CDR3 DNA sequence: TGCGCCAGCAGCGGGGGGACAGCCCAAGAGACCCAGTACTTC.